This T cell receptor beta chain appears in the sequencing data of a study of blood T cells in healthy people across ages. Trimming cost V 5 bases and J 6 bases, with 14 bases left between them. This CDR3 contains 14 residues. Whole-study findings and limits: Age advanced and TCR beta diversity per million T cells fell, roughly linearly.

Total RNA amounts of at least 6 micrograms were extracted per sample. Turning to this clonotype: The antigen is undetermined.

For the second PCR, which ran for about 7 to 11 cycles, a sample-barcoded 5' primer and a J-beta primer mix were used. Every sample gave at least 2.5 million paired-end reads containing CDR3. TCRdb re-called the 5' RACE reads with MiXCR, one entry per CDR3 protein. The data hold 630,000 or so distinct CDR3 sequences, with roughly 30% observed a single time. Sequenced: blood. The chain combines TRBV12-3 or TRBV12-4 with TRBJ1-5; D uncertain. The source is a woman of 80 years or more in good health. The CDR3 DNA sequence: TGTGCCAGCAGTCTACTACGGTTTGGTCAGCCCCAGCATTTT. Amino acid sequence: CASSLLRFGQPQHF.